The 2 T cell receptor beta chains below all came from one sample that was sequenced in a study of T cells in Graves' hyperthyroidism and ophthalmopathy. TCR beta CDR3 regions were amplified from RNA transcripts. A set of HTBI primers served as the primers for a first-round RT-PCR of the TCR CDR3. TCRdb reprocessed the multiplex PCR reads with MiXCR, giving one entry per CDR3 protein. The sample shows 250,000 or so distinct CDR3 sequences, around 15% of them seen only once. Sequencing was performed on blood. Source of these receptors: a woman aged 45 to 65 with Graves' hyperthyroidism that later progressed to Graves' ophthalmopathy.

There are a few counts of this clonotype. The junction departs from the called germline gene at one end, perhaps through a read error. The chain employs TRBV27 and TRBJ2-7; D may be TRBD2 (5 bases). Looked up from germline, CDR1 is MNHEY and CDR2 is SMNVEV (reference sequence). This CDR3 is built from 15 residues. As DNA, the CDR3 is TGTGCCAGCAGTTTAATTTCCGGGATCTCCCACGAGCAGTACTTC. Protein: CASSLISGISHEQYF.

The CDR3 sequence: CASFTHGELFF. In DNA form, the CDR3 reads TGTGCCAGCTTCACGCACGGGGAGCTGTTTTTT. This chain links TRBV28 with TRBJ2-2; no definite D call. Germline CDR1 and CDR2: MDHEN and SYDVKM. Trimming took off 8 bases at V and 7 bases at J, with 8 bases between the two ends. This CDR3 is 11 amino acids long. Drawing the rest from reference TRBV28 and TRBJ2-2, the complete variable domain is DVKVTQSSRYLVKRTGEKVFLECVQDMDHENMFWYRQDPGLGLRLIYFSYDVKMKEKGDIPEGYSVSREKKERFSLILESASTNQTSMYLCASFTHGELFFGEGSRLTVL.